This T cell receptor beta chain comes out of a study of blood T cell repertoires in COVID-19. The overall study: COVID-19 samples collected from the United States, Italy and Spain covered acute and convalescent phases. T cells, B-cell-depleted T cells, or PBMCs provided the cDNA or gDNA that served as material.

In the authors' methods: It was from reference gene primer amplification that nucleated cell counts were estimated. TCRdb's copy holds only in-frame clones and misses some; the assay was immunoSEQ multiplex PCR. The V and J calls and clone size were taken over from that table, and D and trimming were inferred from the DNA. The repertoire holds a few hundred thousand clones, with 85% to 90% as singletons. The CDR3 has 16 residues. CDR1 LGHDT and CDR2 YNNKEL come from the germline V gene (reference sequence). Trimming removed 1 base from V and 0 bases from J, with 11 bases in between. The chain combines TRBV3-1 (or the pseudogene TRBV3-2) with TRBJ2-3; D remains unclear. Material for sequencing was peripheral blood. The TCR was taken from a man aged 60 to 69 with acute or convalescent COVID-19. DNA for the CDR3: TGTGCCAGCAGCCAAGGTCGGAGTGCTAGCACAGATACGCAGTATTTT. This encodes CASSQGRSASTDTQYF.